These 13 T cell receptor beta chains share one sample of origin, sequenced in a study of identical twins. MiXCR, run by TCRdb on the 5' RACE reads, gives a single entry per CDR3 protein. The table includes around 340,000 distinct CDR3 sequences, roughly 9% detected once. Sequencing was done on a sample of naive T cells sorted from blood. The receptors come from a woman in her forties or fifties in good health.

This clonotype came up a few times. The chain couples TRBV12-3 or TRBV12-4 to TRBJ2-1, with D perhaps TRBD2 (6 bases). Trimming took 6 bases from V and 1 from J, leaving 13 bases between them. The CDR3 loop spans 15 amino acids. For the CDR3, the DNA is TGTGCCAGCAGACCCCCGGGACTTTCCTACAATGAGCAGTTCTTC. Protein product: CASRPPGLSYNEQFF.

There are a few counts of this clonotype. The rearrangement joins TRBV5-1 to TRBJ2-3; 14 bases fit TRBD2. The CDR3 contains 18 residues. CDR1 and CDR2 from the germline V gene are SGHRS and YFSETQ. Germline trimming cut 4 bases from V and 1 base from J; bases unmatched to any gene: 8. CDR3 amino acids: CASSVTSGRAGGTDTQYF. The CDR3 DNA follows: TGCGCCAGCAGCGTGACTAGCGGGAGGGCCGGGGGCACAGATACGCAGTATTTT.

The rearrangement links TRBV7-8 to TRBJ2-1; 12 nucleotides line up with TRBD2. The CDR3 contains 16 residues. With V trimmed by 3 bases and J by 4 bases, 4 bases remained unmatched. In germline, CDR1 is SGHVS, CDR2 FQNEAQ. Written as DNA, the CDR3 is TGTGCCAGCAGCTTTCTAGCGGGGGGGCTTTACAATGAGCAGTTCTTC. Protein product: CASSFLAGGLYNEQFF.

This clonotype was picked up a small number of times. J is TRBJ2-1 and V is TRBV6-4; 10 bases align to TRBD2. The CDR3 is 15 amino acids. V shed 4 bases, J shed 7 bases, and the junction held 7 bases outside the gene matches. CDR1 and CDR2 (germline): MRHNA, SNTAGT. Here the CDR3 DNA reads TGTGCCAGCAGTGGGAGCGGGACTAGCGTTAATGAGCAGTTCTTC. Protein sequence: CASSGSGTSVNEQFF.

Only one count was recorded for this clonotype. It may be a read error: a sequence one base away is much more abundant. This rearrangement joins TRBV20-1 to TRBJ2-3, with D perhaps matching TRBD2 (6 bases). Germline CDR1 and CDR2: DFQATT and SNEGSKA (reference sequence). The CDR3 spans 12 residues. The DNA for the CDR3 is TGCAGTGGGAGACTAGATTGGGATATGCAGTATTTT. Translated, it gives CSGRLDWDMQYF.

The sample holds a few counts of this clonotype. The CDR3 sequence: CASSSQGVAYEQYV. As DNA, the CDR3 is TGTGCCAGCAGTTCCCAGGGGGTGGCCTACGAGCAGTACGTC. The chain is built from TRBV28 and TRBJ2-7; 7 bases line up with TRBD1. Germline lookup yields CDR1 MDHEN and CDR2 SYDVKM. The CDR3 consists of 14 residues. The trim removed 4 bases at V and 2 bases at J, leaving 5 bases unmatched.

In this sample, this clonotype turned up a few times. The chain links TRBV29-1 to TRBJ2-3; D assignment may be TRBD1 or TRBD2 (5 bases each). Trimming left V 4 bases short and J 0 bases short, with 11 bases between. Looked up from germline, CDR1 is SQVTM and CDR2 is ANQGSEA. This CDR3 has 14 amino acids. The CDR3 coding sequence is TGCAGCGTTGGCCGCTGGGGGAGCACAGATACGCAGTATTTT. It specifies CSVGRWGSTDTQYF.

V gene TRBV9 combines with J gene TRBJ2-1; the match to TRBD2 covers 7 bases. This CDR3 has 14 residues. Germline V gene sequence: CDR1 SGDLS, CDR2 YYNGEE. Unmatched junction bases numbered 12, after V lost 10 bases and J lost 5 bases. CDR3 nucleotide sequence: TGTGCCTCGACCGGGGAGGGGCCTGACAATGAGCAGTTCTTC. It specifies CASTGEGPDNEQFF.

This clonotype was found many times. The chain has TRBV12-3 or TRBV12-4 and TRBJ1-5, with no clear D. The CDR3 consists of 11 residues. Trimming left V 3 bases short and J 11 bases short, with 8 bases between. The CDR3 DNA follows: TGTGCCAGCAGTTTTGGTACAGCCCAGCATTTT. Amino acids: CASSFGTAQHF.

A few counts support this clonotype. The J gene is TRBJ1-1, the V gene TRBV3-1; TRBD1 matches at 7 bases. Germline V lookup: CDR1 LGHDT, CDR2 YNNKEL (reference sequence). This CDR3 is 14 amino acids long. V lost 6 bases to trimming and J lost 2 bases; unmatched junction nucleotides: 6. The CDR3 reads CASRFRGDNTEAFF. CDR3 DNA sequence: TGTGCCAGCAGGTTCAGGGGGGATAACACTGAAGCTTTCTTT.

The gene calls are TRBV10-3 and TRBJ1-1; 7 nucleotides agree with TRBD1. Trimming removed 6 bases from V and 0 bases from J; junction bases left unmatched: 4. The length of the CDR3 is 14 residues. Germline CDR1 and CDR2: ENHRY and SYGVKD. The CDR3 sequence: CAISGTVLNTEAFF. The CDR3 coding sequence is TGTGCCATCAGCGGGACAGTTTTGAACACTGAAGCTTTCTTT.

V and J are TRBV7-8 and TRBJ2-7; D perhaps matches TRBD1 (5 bases). The CDR3 covers 15 residues. Germline V gene data show CDR1 as SGHVS and CDR2 as FQNEAQ. Trimming left V 2 bases short and J 7 bases short, with 18 bases between. The CDR3 DNA is TGTGCCAGCAGCTTATTTCCGCAGGGCCTTTTAGAGCAGTACGTC. Amino acid sequence: CASSLFPQGLLEQYV.

This clonotype was detected many times. The chain employs TRBV29-1 and TRBJ1-2, with 8 bases identical to TRBD1. The CDR3 is 13 residues long. Germline V gene lookup returns CDR1 SQVTM and CDR2 ANQGSEA. The J segment lost 7 bases and the V segment lost 4 bases, leaving 8 bases of the junction unmatched. This chain's CDR3 is CSVGTGWETGYTF. The CDR3 coding sequence is TGCAGCGTTGGGACAGGGTGGGAGACTGGCTACACCTTC.